Listed below are T cell receptor beta chains from one sample, sequenced in a study of OX40 agonist ivuxolimab in advanced cancers. The protocol was immunoSEQ multiplex PCR, while the TCRdb copy is restricted to in-frame clones and leaves out a portion. The profile shows some 33,000 clones, around nine tenths of them singletons. This specimen was CD4+ or CD8+ T cells sorted from blood, taken in a trial of the OX40 agonist ivuxolimab. The source of these receptors is an adult with an advanced solid tumor such as melanoma, head and neck, liver or kidney cancer. Each CDR3 is given with its conserved first and last residue. D genes are given only for firm matches. Only some rows state a clone size, as once, few, many or a class for expanded clones.

CDR3,DNA,D,J,size,V
CASSQGRGLEKLFF,TGCGCCAGCAGCCAGGGCCGAGGTTTAGAAAAACTGTTTTTT,.,TRBJ1-4,.,TRBV4-1
CATSRVRGQGAGELFF,TGTGCCACCAGCAGAGTTAGGGGACAGGGCGCCGGGGAGCTGTTTTTT,TRBD1,TRBJ2-2,.,TRBV15
CASSLVADREAFF,TGTGCCAGCAGCTTAGTCGCGGACAGAGAAGCTTTCTTT,.,TRBJ1-1,.,TRBV7-2
CASSLRGLAGRTDTQYF,TGTGCCAGCAGTTTACGGGGACTAGCGGGACGGACAGATACGCAGTATTTT,TRBD2,TRBJ2-3,once,TRBV27
CASSVGVYNEQFF,TGTGCCAGCAGCGTAGGGGTCTACAATGAGCAGTTCTTC,.,TRBJ2-1,.,TRBV9
CASSFQGNEQFF,TGTGCCAGCAGTTTCCAGGGCAATGAGCAGTTCTTC,.,TRBJ2-1,.,TRBV25-1
CASSLTGGTPDTQYF,TGTGCCAGCAGCTTAACAGGGGGCACCCCAGATACGCAGTATTTT,TRBD1,TRBJ2-3,.,TRBV7-3
CASSYGGLYGYTF,TGTGCCAGCAGTTACGGGGGACTCTATGGCTACACCTTC,.,TRBJ1-2,.,TRBV6-6
CASSPEGNTEAFF,TGTGCCAGCAGCCCCGAGGGCAACACTGAAGCTTTCTTT,.,TRBJ1-1,.,TRBV13
CASSKGIGRGNEKLFF,TGTGCCAGCAGCAAAGGAATCGGCAGGGGGAATGAAAAACTGTTTTTT,.,TRBJ1-4,.,TRBV21-1
CASSLEGGSSYEQYF,TGTGCCAGCAGCTTGGAGGGGGGGAGCTCCTACGAGCAGTACTTC,.,TRBJ2-7,.,TRBV5-4
CASTPQEGDTQYF,TGTGCCAGTACTCCCCAGGAAGGGGATACGCAGTATTTT,.,TRBJ2-3,.,TRBV19
CASSSYYSNYNEQFF,TGTGCCAGCTCTTCTTATTATTCCAACTACAATGAGCAGTTCTTC,.,TRBJ2-1,.,TRBV5-6
CASSFSAHNEQFF,TGTGCCAGCAGCTTTTCAGCTCACAATGAGCAGTTCTTC,.,TRBJ2-1,.,TRBV5-6
CASSDGFPYYGYTF,TGTGCCAGCAGTGACGGTTTCCCTTACTATGGCTACACCTTC,.,TRBJ1-2,.,TRBV25-1
CASSAGGNTEAFF,TGTGCCAGCAGCGCCGGGGGAAACACTGAAGCTTTCTTT,.,TRBJ1-1,.,TRBV7-8